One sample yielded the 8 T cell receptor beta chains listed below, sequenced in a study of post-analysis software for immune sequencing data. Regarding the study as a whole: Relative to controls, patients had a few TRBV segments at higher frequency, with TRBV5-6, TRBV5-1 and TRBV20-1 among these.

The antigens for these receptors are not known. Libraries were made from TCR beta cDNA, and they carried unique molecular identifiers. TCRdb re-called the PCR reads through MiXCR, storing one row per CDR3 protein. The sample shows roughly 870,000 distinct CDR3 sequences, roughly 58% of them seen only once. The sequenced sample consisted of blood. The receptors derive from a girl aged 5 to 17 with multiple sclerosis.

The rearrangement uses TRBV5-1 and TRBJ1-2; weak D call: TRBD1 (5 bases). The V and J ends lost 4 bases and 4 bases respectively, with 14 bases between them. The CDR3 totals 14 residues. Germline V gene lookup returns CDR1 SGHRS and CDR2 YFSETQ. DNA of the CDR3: TGCGCCAGCAGCGAGCGAACAGGCCTCTATGGCTACACCTTC. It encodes CASSERTGLYGYTF.

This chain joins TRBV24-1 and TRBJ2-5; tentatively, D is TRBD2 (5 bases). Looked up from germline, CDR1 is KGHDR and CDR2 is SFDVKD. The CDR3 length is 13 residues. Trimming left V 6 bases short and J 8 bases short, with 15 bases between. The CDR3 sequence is CATSPGDSPTQYF. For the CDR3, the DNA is TGTGCCACCAGTCCCGGGGATAGCCCTACCCAGTACTTC.

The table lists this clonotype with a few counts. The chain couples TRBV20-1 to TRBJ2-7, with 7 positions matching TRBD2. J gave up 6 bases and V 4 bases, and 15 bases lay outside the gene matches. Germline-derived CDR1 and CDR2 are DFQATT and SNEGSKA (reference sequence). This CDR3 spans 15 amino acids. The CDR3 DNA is TGCAGTGCTACCGGGAGGTCCGGGCAATCACCCGAGCAGTACTTC. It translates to CSATGRSGQSPEQYF.

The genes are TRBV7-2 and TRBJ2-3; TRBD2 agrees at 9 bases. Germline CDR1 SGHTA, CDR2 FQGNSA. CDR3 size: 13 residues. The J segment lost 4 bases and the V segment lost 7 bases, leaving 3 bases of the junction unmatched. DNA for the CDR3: TGTGCCAGCACTGGCGGGGGGGCAGATACGCAGTATTTT. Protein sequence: CASTGGGADTQYF.

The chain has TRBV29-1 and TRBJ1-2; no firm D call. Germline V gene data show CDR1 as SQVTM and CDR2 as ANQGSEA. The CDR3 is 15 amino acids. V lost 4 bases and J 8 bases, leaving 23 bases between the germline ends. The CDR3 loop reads CSVGKETLLLDGYTF. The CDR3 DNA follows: TGCAGCGTTGGTAAGGAGACCCTTCTACTTGACGGCTACACCTTC.

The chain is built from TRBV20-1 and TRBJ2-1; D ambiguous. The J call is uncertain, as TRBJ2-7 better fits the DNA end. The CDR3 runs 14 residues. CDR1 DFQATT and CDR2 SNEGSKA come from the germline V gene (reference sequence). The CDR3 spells CSAREVGPTDEQYF. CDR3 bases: TGCAGTGCTAGAGAGGTTGGTCCCACGGACGAGCAGTACTTC.

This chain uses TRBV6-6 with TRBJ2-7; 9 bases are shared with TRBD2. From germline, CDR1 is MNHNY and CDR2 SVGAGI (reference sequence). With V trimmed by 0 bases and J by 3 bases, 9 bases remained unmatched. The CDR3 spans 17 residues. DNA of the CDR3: TGTGCCAGCAGTTACTCGATCAAAGCGGGAGGAGTCTACGAGCAGTACTTC. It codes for CASSYSIKAGGVYEQYF.

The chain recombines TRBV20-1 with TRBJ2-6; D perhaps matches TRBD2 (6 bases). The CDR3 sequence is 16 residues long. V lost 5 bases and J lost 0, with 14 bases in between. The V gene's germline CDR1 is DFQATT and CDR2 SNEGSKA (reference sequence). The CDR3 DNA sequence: TGCAGTGCTGCCGGGACTGCAAGCTCTGGGGCCAACGTCCTGACTTTC. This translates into CSAAGTASSGANVLTF.